Below, 25 T cell receptor beta chains from the same sample are listed, as sequenced in a study of T cell responses to AZD1222 COVID-19 vaccine. Repertoires were generated with immunoSEQ multiplex PCR, while TCRdb's copy carries only in-frame clones and drops some. Among 110,000 to 150,000 clones listed, 80% to 95% were seen once. The sequenced sample was peripheral blood, obtained on day 0 of AZD1222 vaccination. Receptor source: an adult in good health.

The chain is built from TRBV7-3 and TRBJ2-4; D call uncertain. With 5 bases removed from V and 0 bases from J, the gap between germline ends came to 20 bases. In germline, CDR1 is SGHTA, CDR2 FQGTGA. The CDR3 has 18 residues. The CDR3 loop reads CASSPVGSPTGAKNIQYF. In nucleotides, the CDR3 is TGTGCCAGCAGCCCTGTTGGATCGCCAACTGGAGCCAAAAACATTCAGTACTTC.

J is TRBJ2-2 and V is TRBV29-1, with 7 positions matching TRBD1. CDR1 is SQVTM, CDR2 ANQGSEA, per germline. Unmatched junction bases numbered 2, after V lost 3 bases and J lost 1 base. This CDR3 comprises 14 residues. The CDR3 region has the DNA TGCAGCGTTGAGGGGACAGAGAACACCGGGGAGCTGTTTTTT. It encodes CSVEGTENTGELFF.

This chain uses TRBV5-1 with TRBJ1-5; 8 positions match TRBD1. The trim removed 4 bases at V and 6 bases at J, leaving 9 bases unmatched. Germline V gene lookup returns CDR1 SGHRS and CDR2 YFSETQ. This CDR3 contains 15 residues. CDR3 in DNA: TGCGCCAGCAGCCCCGGCGGACAGGGTGGTCAGCCCCAGCATTTT. This sequence encodes CASSPGGQGGQPQHF.

This rearrangement joins TRBV5-1 to TRBJ2-3; the match to TRBD2 covers 10 bases. The CDR3 covers 16 residues. V lost 0 bases, J lost 4 bases, and 5 bases stayed unmatched. The germline V gene has CDR1 SGHRS and CDR2 YFSETQ. DNA for the CDR3: TGCGCCAGCAGCTTGGTGCCTAGCGGGAGAGCAGATACGCAGTATTTT. The encoded protein is CASSLVPSGRADTQYF.

The chain links TRBV27 to TRBJ1-1, with a possible D match to TRBD1 (6 bases). The length of the CDR3 is 15 residues. CDR1 is MNHEY, CDR2 SMNVEV, per germline (reference sequence). The ends were cut back, 6 bases at V and 8 bases at J, with 22 bases in the middle. The CDR3 DNA reads as TGTGCCAGCAGCCTCTCAGGGGCCAATCGGGCCGAAGCTTTCTTT. This translates into CASSLSGANRAEAFF.

The chain uses TRBV27 and TRBJ2-5; D is undetermined. Germline V gene data show CDR1 as MNHEY and CDR2 as SMNVEV (reference sequence). The CDR3 has 13 residues. V was pared by 2 bases and J by 2 bases, with 6 bases between. In DNA form, the CDR3 reads TGTGCCAGCAGTTTAGGGCCTCAAGAGACCCAGTACTTC. It codes for CASSLGPQETQYF.

The chain is built from TRBV6-5 and TRBJ1-6; a possible D gene is TRBD1 (6 bases). This CDR3 region has 16 residues. The V end lost 3 bases, the J end lost 4 bases, and 13 bases lay between the germline ends. Germline values: CDR1 MNHEY, CDR2 SVGAGI. The chain's CDR3 is CASSYRIQGYNSPLHF. The CDR3 DNA reads TGTGCCAGCAGTTATCGAATACAGGGTTATAATTCACCCCTCCACTTT.

The chain is built from TRBV28 and TRBJ1-2; the match to TRBD1 covers 9 bases. Germline V gene sequence: CDR1 MDHEN, CDR2 SYDVKM. The CDR3 totals 12 residues. V lost 8 bases and J lost 8; bases outside the gene matches: 6. The CDR3 is CASVTGGEGYTF. The CDR3 nucleotides are TGTGCCAGCGTCACAGGGGGCGAAGGCTACACCTTC.

The rearrangement links TRBV5-1 to TRBJ2-7, with a possible D match to TRBD1 (6 bases). This CDR3 region has 12 residues. Germline-derived CDR1 and CDR2 are SGHRS and YFSETQ. Trimming removed 5 bases at V and 4 bases at J, with 10 bases between. The CDR3: CASSRDTYEQYF. The DNA for the CDR3 is TGCGCCAGCAGTCGGGACACTTACGAGCAGTACTTC.

CDR3 nucleotides: TGCGCCAGCAGCACAACCGGGACTAGCGGTTACAATGAGCAGTTCTTC. Translation gives CASSTTGTSGYNEQFF. This sequence joins TRBV5-1 and TRBJ2-1; TRBD2 matches 11 bases. Trimming cost V 4 bases and J 4 bases; bases outside gene matches: 7. The CDR3 length is 16 residues. Germline CDR1 SGHRS, CDR2 YFSETQ. Looking up the rest from reference TRBV5-1 and TRBJ2-1 gives the full variable domain: KAGVTQTPRYLIKTRGQQVTLSCSPISGHRSVSWYQQTPGQGLQFLFEYFSETQRNKGNFPGRFSGRQFSNSRSEMNVSTLELGDSALYLCASSTTGTSGYNEQFFGPGTRLTVL.

This clone was counted once. The sample contains more than one DNA sequence encoding this CDR3. This rearrangement joins TRBV27 to TRBJ1-5; a weak D match, TRBD1 (5 bases). Germline lookup yields CDR1 MNHEY and CDR2 SMNVEV (reference sequence). Deletions cut 6 bases from V and 4 bases from J, with 13 bases between. The CDR3 loop spans 14 amino acids. The CDR3 nucleotides read TGTGCCAGCAGCCCCACAGGCAGGAATCAGCCCCAGCATTTT. This gives the protein CASSPTGRNQPQHF.

The chain couples TRBV2 to TRBJ2-7, with 10 bases aligning to TRBD2. V shed 4 bases, J shed 3 bases, and the junction held 6 bases outside the gene matches. From germline, CDR1 is SNHLY and CDR2 FYNNEI. The CDR3 has 15 amino acids. CDR3 DNA sequence: TGTGCCAGCAGTGCCGGACTAGCGGTTTTCTACGAGCAGTACTTC. It yields the protein CASSAGLAVFYEQYF.

The sample holds one count of this clone. The V gene is TRBV19, the J gene TRBJ1-2, with D possibly being TRBD1 (5 bases). Trimming left V 5 bases short and J 1 base short, with 14 bases between. The CDR3 sequence is 15 residues long. In germline, CDR1 is LNHDA, CDR2 SQIVND (reference sequence). In DNA form, the CDR3 reads TGTGCCAGTAGTGCCCGGGACGGCCATAACTATGGCTACACCTTC. Protein: CASSARDGHNYGYTF. The variable domain in full, completed from reference TRBV19 and TRBJ1-2, reads DGGITQSPKYLFRKEGQNVTLSCEQNLNHDAMYWYRQDPGQGLRLIYYSQIVNDFQKGDIAEGYSVSREKKESFPLTVTSAQKNPTAFYLCASSARDGHNYGYTFGSGTRLTVV.

This chain connects TRBV2 to TRBJ1-5, with D tentatively TRBD1 (6 bases). This CDR3 contains 13 residues. Per germline, CDR1 SNHLY and CDR2 FYNNEI. V lost 7 bases to trimming and J lost 3 bases, with 10 bases between them. DNA for the CDR3: TGTGCCAGCACGGGGGGCTTCAATCAGCCCCAGCATTTT. Its protein is CASTGGFNQPQHF.

This chain connects TRBV4-1 to TRBJ2-5; either TRBD1 or TRBD2 may supply D (6 bases each). The CDR3 runs to 15 residues. Trimming removed 1 base from V and 4 bases from J, with 13 bases in between. CDR1 MGHRA and CDR2 YSYEKL come from the germline V gene. The CDR3: CASSQVGGGGETQYF. CDR3 in DNA: TGCGCCAGCAGCCAAGTCGGAGGGGGAGGAGAGACCCAGTACTTC.

The chain couples TRBV6-6 to TRBJ1-1; D gene unclear. Trimming stripped 2 bases from V and 3 bases from J, with 10 bases between. The CDR3 length is 14 residues. Germline-derived CDR1 and CDR2 are MNHNY and SVGAGI (reference sequence). The CDR3 here is CASSYIREDTEAFF. The CDR3 nucleotides read TGTGCCAGCAGTTACATACGGGAGGACACTGAAGCTTTCTTT.

The chain links TRBV19 to TRBJ1-5, with 7 bases identical to TRBD1. V lost 1 base, J lost 3 bases, and 6 bases stayed unmatched. This CDR3 spans 16 amino acids. The germline V gene encodes CDR1 LNHDA and CDR2 SQIVND (reference sequence). This chain's CDR3 is CASSIGPDRINQPQHF. CDR3 DNA: TGTGCCAGTAGTATAGGCCCGGACAGGATCAATCAGCCCCAGCATTTT.

This chain joins TRBV10-1 and TRBJ2-1; TRBD2 matches at 7 bases. V gave up 3 bases and J gave up 2 bases; unmatched junction bases: 1. CDR1 is WNHNN and CDR2 is SYGVQD in the germline V gene (reference sequence). There are 14 residues in the CDR3. CDR3 coding DNA: TGCGCCAGCAGTGAAGCGGGACCCTACAATGAGCAGTTCTTC. Its protein is CASSEAGPYNEQFF.

V usage is TRBV12-5 and J usage is TRBJ1-4, with D perhaps TRBD1 (6 bases). The CDR3 runs 15 residues. V lost 6 bases, J lost 8 bases, and 19 bases lay in between. Germline loops: CDR1 LGHNT, CDR2 FRNRAP. CDR3 sequence reads: CASGKLGGLGEKLFF. CDR3 bases: TGTGCTAGTGGGAAACTCGGGGGGCTGGGCGAAAAACTGTTTTTT.

Details on this clone: At the DNA level, this CDR3 is encoded by other sequences in the same sample as well. The V and J genes are TRBV5-1 and TRBJ1-2; D is ambiguous. The length of the CDR3 is 13 residues. The V gene's germline CDR1 is SGHRS and CDR2 YFSETQ. Trimming removed 0 bases from V and 3 bases from J, with 6 bases in between. The CDR3 bases are TGCGCCAGCAGCTTGGCGGGAGACTATGGCTACACCTTC. Translating it yields CASSLAGDYGYTF.

The chain recombines TRBV24-1 with TRBJ2-2; D unclear. Germline values: CDR1 KGHDR, CDR2 SFDVKD. V dropped 1 base and J dropped 5 bases, with 4 bases sitting between them. There are 13 residues in the CDR3. The CDR3 region has the DNA TGTGCCACCAGTGATTTTTCAACCGGGGAGCTGTTTTTT. It specifies CATSDFSTGELFF.

The CDR3 is CASRNTEAFF. CDR3 DNA: TGTGCCAGCCGGAACACTGAAGCTTTCTTT. V usage is TRBV6-5 and J usage is TRBJ1-1; D unclear. The germline CDR1 and CDR2 sequences are MNHEY and SVGAGI. The CDR3 consists of 10 residues. Trimming cost V 8 bases and J 1 base, with 2 bases left between them.

This clone was observed once. The chain recombines TRBV18 with TRBJ1-1; D unclear. The CDR3 totals 14 residues. Germline lookup yields CDR1 KGHSH and CDR2 LQKENI. V lost 2 bases and J lost 4, with 11 bases in between. CDR3 in DNA: TGTGCCAGCTCACCAAACCGGGAGAGCACTGAAGCTTTCTTT. Residues: CASSPNRESTEAFF.

The V call is TRBV6-5, the J call TRBJ1-6, with 7 bases aligning to TRBD1. CDR3 length: 15 residues. The trim removed 5 bases at V and 5 bases at J, leaving 6 bases unmatched. CDR1 MNHEY and CDR2 SVGAGI come from the germline V gene. CDR3 sequence (DNA): TGTGCCAGCAGTATAAGACAGGGCGATAATTCACCCCTCCACTTT. It yields the protein CASSIRQGDNSPLHF.

This sequence joins TRBV21-1 and TRBJ1-6. TRBV21-1 is described as a pseudogene. CDR3 length equals 16 residues. The CDR3 sequence is CASGARTVQRNSPLHF. For the CDR3, the DNA is TGTGCCAGCGGAGCACGGACCGTTCAGCGTAATTCACCCCTCCACTTT.